The 21 T cell receptor beta chains listed next were all sequenced from one sample in a study of blood T cell repertoires in COVID-19. Repertoires were generated with immunoSEQ multiplex PCR, while TCRdb's copy carries only in-frame clones and drops some. Among over 110,000 clones, approximately 88% were seen once, and the ten largest hold about 28%. The specimen sequenced was peripheral blood. The receptors here all came from a human donor in a cohort sampled during active COVID-19.

V gene TRBV6-6 combines with J gene TRBJ1-5; 8 nucleotides line up with TRBD1. Per germline, CDR1 MNHNY and CDR2 SVGAGI (reference sequence). J was trimmed by 4 bases and V by 7 bases; bases with no gene match: 9. The CDR3 contains 15 residues. CDR3 sequence reads: CASTNRGDRNQPQHF. The CDR3, as DNA: TGTGCCAGCACCAACCGTGGGGACAGGAATCAGCCCCAGCATTTT.

A few counts support this clone. This chain links TRBV15 with TRBJ2-2, with TRBD1 matching over 7 bases. This CDR3 has 17 amino acids. CDR1 is LNHNV and CDR2 is YYDKDF in the germline V gene (reference sequence). V was pared by 1 base and J by 5 bases, with 10 bases of the junction left unmatched. CDR3 sequence: CATSRGSRQGRTGELFF. CDR3 bases: TGTGCCACCAGCAGAGGCTCCCGACAGGGAAGGACCGGGGAGCTGTTTTTT.

The V call is TRBV19, the J call TRBJ1-5; D gene unclear. Looked up from germline, CDR1 is LNHDA and CDR2 is SQIVND (reference sequence). The V and J ends lost 6 bases and 3 bases respectively, with 9 bases between them. This CDR3 region has 13 residues. In nucleotides, the CDR3 is TGTGCCAGTAGCCGGAGGATCAATCAGCCCCAGCATTTT. It translates to CASSRRINQPQHF.

The V gene is TRBV13, the J gene TRBJ2-5; maybe TRBD2 (7 bases). Germline assignment: CDR1 PRHDT and CDR2 FYEKMQ (reference sequence). The germline V and J ends were trimmed by 5 bases and 5 bases, with 18 bases remaining between them. The CDR3 covers 15 residues. The CDR3 loop is CASSARTGGMETQYF. The CDR3 nucleotides read TGTGCCAGCAGCGCGCGTACGGGGGGCATGGAGACCCAGTACTTC.

V is TRBV11-2 and J is TRBJ1-2; 7 bases are a match to TRBD1. The CDR3 is 16 amino acids. Trimming at V came to 5 bases and at J to 0 bases, leaving 9 bases not matched to a gene. CDR1 and CDR2 (germline): SGHAT, FQNNGV. CDR3 nucleotides: TGTGCCAGCAGCCGCCTCCGGGACAGCACTAACTATGGCTACACCTTC. Translating gives CASSRLRDSTNYGYTF.

The rearrangement uses TRBV3-1 (or the pseudogene TRBV3-2) and TRBJ1-1; TRBD1 is a possible D gene (5 bases). V lost 1 base and J 2 bases, leaving 8 bases between the germline ends. Germline CDR1 reads LGHDT; CDR2 reads YNNKEL (reference sequence). CDR3 size: 14 residues. The CDR3 is CASSQAGYNTEAFF. The CDR3 DNA is TGTGCCAGCAGCCAAGCAGGGTATAACACTGAAGCTTTCTTT.

This clone was picked up a small number of times. V usage is TRBV19 and J usage is TRBJ1-5, with 9 bases lining up with TRBD1. The V gene's germline CDR1 is LNHDA and CDR2 SQIVND (reference sequence). J lost 6 bases, V lost 6 bases, and 9 bases had no gene match. The CDR3 totals 15 residues. The DNA for the CDR3 is TGTGCCAGTAGATTACAGGGGGCCGAAGGTCAGCCCCAGCATTTT. Translated, it gives CASRLQGAEGQPQHF. The complete variable domain, with remaining parts taken from reference TRBV19 and TRBJ1-5, reads DGGITQSPKYLFRKEGQNVTLSCEQNLNHDAMYWYRQDPGQGLRLIYYSQIVNDFQKGDIAEGYSVSREKKESFPLTVTSAQKNPTAFYLCASRLQGAEGQPQHFGDGTRLSIL.

The V gene is TRBV5-6, the J gene TRBJ2-7; 7 bases map to TRBD1. Germline CDR1 and CDR2: SGHDT and YYEEEE. The CDR3 is 13 residues long. With V trimmed by 4 bases and J by 5 bases, 6 bases remained unmatched. The CDR3 spells CASSVTGVDEQYF. The CDR3, as DNA: TGTGCCAGCAGCGTCACAGGGGTTGACGAGCAGTACTTC.

The chain joins TRBV6-1 to TRBJ2-2, with 7 bases matching TRBD1. V trimming: 2 bases; J trimming: 0 bases; junction bases outside the gene matches: 3. This CDR3 has 16 residues. CDR1 is MNHNS and CDR2 is SASEGT in the germline V gene. CDR3 DNA sequence: TGTGCCAGCAGTGAATACACAGGGGCGAACACCGGGGAGCTGTTTTTT. Protein sequence: CASSEYTGANTGELFF.

J is TRBJ2-5 and V is TRBV5-1; 15 bases line up with TRBD2. The germline CDR1 and CDR2 sequences are SGHRS and YFSETQ. Unmatched junction bases numbered 5, after V lost 4 bases and J lost 4 bases. CDR3 length: 16 amino acids. The CDR3 protein is CASSPRTSGGAETQYF. The CDR3 coding sequence is TGCGCCAGCAGCCCACGGACTAGCGGGGGGGCAGAGACCCAGTACTTC.

The V call is TRBV7-2, the J call TRBJ1-2; 7 bases line up with TRBD1. Per germline, CDR1 SGHTA and CDR2 FQGNSA. This CDR3 is 13 amino acids long. V lost 6 bases and J lost 2; bases outside the gene matches: 3. CDR3 coding DNA: TGTGCCAGCAGTTGGGACAGCAACTATGGCTACACCTTC. Protein product: CASSWDSNYGYTF. The whole variable domain, filled in from reference TRBV7-2 and TRBJ1-2, reads GAGVSQSPSNKVTEKGKDVELRCDPISGHTALYWYRQSLGQGLEFLIYFQGNSAPDKSGLPSDRFSAERTGGSVSTLTIQRTQQEDSAVYLCASSWDSNYGYTFGSGTRLTVV.

The chain combines TRBV3-1 (or the pseudogene TRBV3-2) with TRBJ1-5, with TRBD1 matching over 8 bases. CDR3 length: 16 residues. The J segment lost 6 bases and the V segment lost 3 bases, leaving 10 bases of the junction unmatched. The germline CDR1 and CDR2 sequences are LGHDT and YNNKEL (reference sequence). The CDR3 sequence is CASSHSGTGLFQPQHF. The CDR3 nucleotides read TGTGCCAGCAGCCACTCCGGGACAGGACTTTTTCAGCCCCAGCATTTT.

This chain connects TRBV11-2 to TRBJ2-5, with TRBD2 matching 7 bases. Germline V CDR1 and CDR2: SGHAT, FQNNGV. This CDR3 is 17 amino acids long. The ends lost 5 bases at V and 5 bases at J; junction bases unmatched: 17. CDR3: CASSQSRSGASTETQYF. The CDR3 nucleotides read TGTGCCAGCAGCCAGTCTCGGAGCGGGGCCTCGACGGAGACCCAGTACTTC.

This rearrangement joins TRBV19 to TRBJ2-3; 12 bases align to TRBD2. CDR1 is LNHDA and CDR2 is SQIVND in the germline V gene (reference sequence). With 6 bases clipped from V and 2 bases from J, the junction kept 6 bases outside the gene matches. This CDR3 is 16 amino acids long. The CDR3 reads CASRSLAGGFTDTQYF. In DNA, the CDR3 is TGTGCCAGTAGATCTCTAGCGGGGGGGTTCACAGATACGCAGTATTTT.

V and J are TRBV5-1 and TRBJ2-1; D remains unclear. V lost 0 bases to trimming and J lost 4 bases, with 5 bases between them. Germline values: CDR1 SGHRS, CDR2 YFSETQ. This CDR3 has 13 amino acids. CDR3 loop: CASSLGQYNEQFF. CDR3 coding DNA: TGCGCCAGCAGCTTGGGGCAGTACAATGAGCAGTTCTTC.

V is TRBV7-9 and J is TRBJ2-2; 12 nucleotides line up with TRBD1. The CDR3 is 19 amino acids. With 6 bases clipped from V and 3 bases from J, the junction kept 14 bases outside the gene matches. The germline V gene encodes CDR1 SEHNR and CDR2 FQNEAQ (reference sequence). CDR3 sequence: CASSLPTGTGGRDTGELFF. The CDR3 DNA reads as TGTGCCAGCAGTTTACCCACCGGGACAGGGGGCAGAGACACCGGGGAGCTGTTTTTT.

The V call is TRBV7-8, the J call TRBJ2-2, with unresolved D. V dropped 1 base and J dropped 0 bases, with 15 bases sitting between them. The CDR3 is 18 amino acids. From germline, CDR1 is SGHVS and CDR2 FQNEAQ. CDR3 loop: CASSLEIRGLANTGELFF. The DNA for the CDR3 is TGTGCCAGCAGCTTAGAGATCAGAGGCCTCGCGAACACCGGGGAGCTGTTTTTT.

The rearrangement joins TRBV4-3 to TRBJ2-3; 7 bases are a match to TRBD2. The CDR3 is made up of 14 amino acids. The V gene end was trimmed by 5 bases and the J gene end by 3 bases; junction bases not matched to a gene: 5. Germline loops: CDR1 LGHNA, CDR2 YSLEER. The CDR3 sequence is CASSWGGSTDTQYF. CDR3 nucleotides: TGCGCCAGCAGCTGGGGGGGGTCTACAGATACGCAGTATTTT.

V is TRBV5-1 and J is TRBJ2-1; 7 bases align to TRBD1. Trimming cost V 4 bases and J 8 bases; bases outside gene matches: 12. The V gene's germline CDR1 is SGHRS and CDR2 YFSETQ. The CDR3 runs to 15 residues. CDR3 loop: CASSPRQGRSDEQFF. In DNA, the CDR3 is TGCGCCAGCAGCCCCCGACAGGGTAGATCCGATGAGCAGTTCTTC.

In this sample, this clone turned up a few times. This chain connects TRBV27 to TRBJ2-7; TRBD1 agrees at 9 bases. This CDR3 contains 17 residues. Unmatched junction bases numbered 13, after V lost 7 bases and J lost 0 bases. Per germline, CDR1 MNHEY and CDR2 SMNVEV (reference sequence). The CDR3 loop reads CASMPGQGAPGSYEQYF. DNA for the CDR3: TGTGCCAGCATGCCGGGACAGGGAGCCCCCGGCTCCTACGAGCAGTACTTC.

The chain carries TRBV11-2 and TRBJ2-7; D possibly corresponds to TRBD1 (6 bases). This CDR3 comprises 13 residues. The V and J ends lost 5 bases and 3 bases respectively, with 11 bases between them. CDR1 is SGHAT, CDR2 FQNNGV, per germline. The CDR3 here is CASSGRGSYEQYF. CDR3 in DNA: TGTGCCAGCAGCGGCAGGGGCAGCTACGAGCAGTACTTC.